Below, 31 T cell receptor beta chains from the same sample are listed, as sequenced in a study of CD8+ T cells in alopecia areata. Reverse transcription of extracted RNA yielded cDNA, which provided the sequencing template. Sequencing was performed with immunoSEQ multiplex PCR; in TCRdb, only in-frame clones are kept and a portion is missing. In the table there are under 250,000 clones, 50% to 60% of which are singletons. The sequencing used CD4+ T cells sorted from blood, collected at week 0. These receptor sequences come from a human donor with alopecia areata.

In its sample, this clone was seen a few times. V and J are TRBV7-2 and TRBJ1-5; D might be TRBD1 (6 bases). CDR1 and CDR2 from the germline V gene are SGHTA and FQGNSA. This CDR3 comprises 15 residues. The V end was cut by 6 bases, the J end by 0 bases, with 12 bases between. CDR3 sequence: CASSFTGTSNQPQHF. DNA for the CDR3: TGTGCCAGCAGTTTTACAGGGACTAGCAATCAGCCCCAGCATTTT.

This chain uses TRBV5-6 with TRBJ1-2, with a weak D call TRBD1 (6 bases). The ends were cut back, 2 bases at V and 3 bases at J, with 8 bases in the middle. The germline V gene encodes CDR1 SGHDT and CDR2 YYEEEE. The CDR3 is 13 amino acids. CDR3 sequence reads: CASSLTGHYGYTF. DNA of the CDR3: TGTGCCAGCAGCTTAACAGGGCACTATGGCTACACCTTC. Full variable domain (rest looked up from reference TRBV5-6 and TRBJ1-2): DAGVTQSPTHLIKTRGQQVTLRCSPKSGHDTVSWYQQALGQGPQFIFQYYEEEERQRGNFPDRFSGHQFPNYSSELNVNALLLGDSALYLCASSLTGHYGYTFGSGTRLTVV.

This clone has a handful of counts. The genes are TRBV30 and TRBJ1-5, with D possibly being TRBD1 (5 bases). CDR1 and CDR2 (germline): GTSNPN, SVGIG (reference sequence). The V end lost 0 bases, the J end lost 6 bases, and 18 bases lay between the germline ends. This CDR3 has 16 amino acids. CDR3 region: CAWSVRGIGVGQPQHF. CDR3 nucleotide sequence: TGTGCCTGGAGTGTACGGGGGATAGGGGTGGGTCAGCCCCAGCATTTT.

The chain employs TRBV4-1 and TRBJ1-5; 7 bases are shared with TRBD1. V gave up 1 base and J gave up 2 bases; unmatched junction bases: 2. The CDR3 is 15 amino acids. The germline V gene has CDR1 MGHRA and CDR2 YSYEKL. For the CDR3, the DNA is TGCGCCAGCAGCCAAGTAGACAGGGGCAATCAGCCCCAGCATTTT. Its protein is CASSQVDRGNQPQHF.

Concerning this clone: In the same sample, other DNA sequences code for this CDR3. V is TRBV9 and J is TRBJ2-6, with D hard to call. CDR3 length equals 15 residues. The ends were cut back, 1 base at V and 0 bases at J, with 5 bases in the middle. In germline, CDR1 is SGDLS, CDR2 YYNGEE. CDR3 loop: CASSVSSSGANVLTF. CDR3 coding DNA: TGTGCCAGCAGCGTATCCAGCTCTGGGGCCAACGTCCTGACTTTC.

This rearrangement joins TRBV7-9 to TRBJ2-7; D is unclear. The CDR3 sequence is 14 residues long. Germline V gene data show CDR1 as SEHNR and CDR2 as FQNEAQ (reference sequence). V lost 2 bases and J 0 bases, leaving 8 bases between the germline ends. CDR3 sequence (DNA): TGTGCCAGCAGCTTATCCCAGAGCTCCTACGAGCAGTACTTC. It codes for CASSLSQSSYEQYF.

This clone appeared a few times. This chain connects TRBV4-1 to TRBJ2-3; 8 nucleotides match TRBD2. CDR3 size: 17 residues. Germline CDR1 reads MGHRA; CDR2 reads YSYEKL. With V trimmed by 5 bases and J by 4 bases, 14 bases remained unmatched. The chain's CDR3 is CASSYPKSGSISDTQYF. The CDR3 DNA reads TGCGCCAGCAGCTACCCGAAAAGCGGGAGTATTTCAGATACGCAGTATTTT.

The chain combines TRBV7-8 with TRBJ2-3, with D unresolved. Per germline, CDR1 SGHVS and CDR2 FQNEAQ. CDR3 length: 15 amino acids. Trimming took off 3 bases at V and 1 base at J, with 11 bases between the two ends. The CDR3 DNA follows: TGTGCCAGCAGCTTTGAGACTGCCGGCACAGATACGCAGTATTTT. The encoded protein is CASSFETAGTDTQYF.

The chain is built from TRBV15 and TRBJ2-2, with D possibly matching TRBD2 (6 bases). This CDR3 spans 14 amino acids. V shed 0 bases and J shed 9 bases, with 11 bases lying between them. Germline V gives CDR1 LNHNV, CDR2 YYDKDF (reference sequence). Here the CDR3 DNA reads TGTGCCACCAGCAGAGATCACGGCGGGAGGGAGCTGTTTTTT. As protein: CATSRDHGGRELFF.

This clone was seen more than once but under ten times. The gene calls are TRBV14 and TRBJ1-3; D is possibly TRBD1 (5 bases). V dropped 4 bases and J dropped 0 bases, with 13 bases sitting between them. The germline gives CDR1 SGHDN, CDR2 FVKESK. The CDR3 contains 16 residues. The CDR3 DNA is TGTGCCAGCAGCCCGCAGCAGGGCCTCTCTGGAAACACCATATATTTT. Translating it yields CASSPQQGLSGNTIYF.

The gene calls are TRBV5-1 and TRBJ1-2; 8 nucleotides align to TRBD1. CDR1 SGHRS and CDR2 YFSETQ come from the germline V gene. The CDR3 is 15 amino acids. Trimming cost V 4 bases and J 8 bases; bases outside gene matches: 13. CDR3 sequence reads: CASSLNQGAPGGYTF. The DNA of the CDR3 is TGCGCCAGCAGCCTGAATCAGGGGGCGCCAGGAGGCTACACCTTC. The whole variable domain, filled in from reference TRBV5-1 and TRBJ1-2, reads KAGVTQTPRYLIKTRGQQVTLSCSPISGHRSVSWYQQTPGQGLQFLFEYFSETQRNKGNFPGRFSGRQFSNSRSEMNVSTLELGDSALYLCASSLNQGAPGGYTFGSGTRLTVV.

The V call is TRBV30, the J call TRBJ2-6, with D possibly being TRBD1 (6 bases). The V and J ends lost 4 bases and 0 bases respectively, with 16 bases between them. The CDR3 has 17 residues. Germline V gene data show CDR1 as GTSNPN and CDR2 as SVGIG (reference sequence). CDR3 in DNA: TGTGCCTGGACAGGACAGATAATAAGCTCTGGGGCCAACGTCCTGACTTTC. It yields the protein CAWTGQIISSGANVLTF.

This chain uses TRBV7-7 with TRBJ2-1, with 7 bases identical to TRBD2. After removal of 3 bases from V and 8 bases from J, the junction contained 10 bases not matched to a gene. This CDR3 has 15 residues. Per the germline V gene, CDR1 is SSHAT and CDR2 is FNYEAQ (reference sequence). CDR3 sequence (DNA): TGTGCCAGCAGCTTTGGGGGGGGGTCCCGGGATGAGCAGTTCTTC. Amino acids: CASSFGGGSRDEQFF.

J is TRBJ2-3 and V is TRBV9; 7 positions match TRBD1. The CDR3 runs 16 residues. Germline loops: CDR1 SGDLS, CDR2 YYNGEE. The V and J ends lost 2 bases and 0 bases, in that order; junction bases with no gene match: 6. CDR3 amino acids: CASSVSGQPSTDTQYF. The CDR3 DNA reads as TGTGCCAGCAGCGTCTCGGGACAGCCAAGCACAGATACGCAGTATTTT.

Regarding this clone: Different DNA sequences within this sample yield the same CDR3. This chain joins TRBV5-1 and TRBJ2-2, with TRBD1 as a possible D gene (7 bases). CDR3 length: 15 residues. Trimming left V 4 bases short and J 2 bases short, with 12 bases between. CDR1 SGHRS and CDR2 YFSETQ come from the germline V gene. CDR3 sequence reads: CASSAGTANTGELFF. The CDR3 DNA sequence: TGCGCCAGCAGCGCGGGGACAGCTAACACCGGGGAGCTGTTTTTT.

The chain is built from TRBV29-1 and TRBJ1-5; D is ambiguous. V lost 4 bases and J 6 bases, leaving 10 bases between the germline ends. This CDR3 region has 12 residues. Per germline, CDR1 SQVTM and CDR2 ANQGSEA. CDR3 sequence: CSVGGYGQPQHF. The CDR3 nucleotides read TGCAGCGTTGGAGGGTATGGTCAGCCCCAGCATTTT.

V and J are TRBV29-1 and TRBJ2-5, with no clear D. With 4 bases removed from V and 5 bases from J, the gap between germline ends came to 17 bases. The CDR3 loop spans 14 amino acids. CDR1 and CDR2 (germline): SQVTM, ANQGSEA. The CDR3 loop is CSVGRVLIQETQYF. The CDR3 coding sequence is TGCAGCGTTGGAAGGGTCTTGATCCAGGAGACCCAGTACTTC.

The chain joins TRBV4-1 to TRBJ1-2, with D unresolved. The CDR3 totals 13 residues. Germline CDR1 and CDR2: MGHRA and YSYEKL. Trimming cost V 0 bases and J 5 bases, with 7 bases left between them. In nucleotides, the CDR3 is TGCGCCAGCAGCCAAGAAAGTCGGTATGGCTACACCTTC. It specifies CASSQESRYGYTF.

The chain is built from TRBV29-1 and TRBJ2-1, with D tentatively TRBD1 (5 bases). Germline CDR1 is SQVTM and CDR2 is ANQGSEA. The CDR3 consists of 13 residues. V shed 3 bases and J shed 6 bases, with 12 bases lying between them. The DNA for the CDR3 is TGCAGCGTTGAGTCTCAGGGTGGCAATGAGCAGTTCTTC. Amino acids: CSVESQGGNEQFF.

This clone was recorded many times. The rearrangement links TRBV5-4 to TRBJ2-6; D gene ambiguous. Germline CDR1 is SGHNT and CDR2 is YYREEE (reference sequence). The CDR3 sequence is 16 residues long. Deletions cut 2 bases from V and 4 bases from J, with 13 bases between. CDR3 amino acids: CASSLGGNPGANVLTF. The CDR3, as DNA: TGTGCCAGCAGCTTAGGCGGTAATCCCGGGGCCAACGTCCTGACTTTC.

The chain has TRBV5-1 and TRBJ1-4, with D uncertain. Trimming removed 3 bases at V and 4 bases at J, with 10 bases between. The CDR3 length is 14 residues. The germline gives CDR1 SGHRS, CDR2 YFSETQ. CDR3 DNA sequence: TGCGCCAGCAGCTCGGACGGCGTTAATGAAAAACTGTTTTTT. It yields the protein CASSSDGVNEKLFF.

This clone occurred a few times. This chain uses TRBV5-1 with TRBJ2-3; no reliable D call. CDR3 length: 15 amino acids. Per the germline V gene, CDR1 is SGHRS and CDR2 is YFSETQ. Trimming stripped 0 bases from V and 0 bases from J, with 8 bases between. The CDR3 region has the DNA TGCGCCAGCAGCTTGGCCTGGGGTAGCACAGATACGCAGTATTTT. As protein: CASSLAWGSTDTQYF.

The chain combines TRBV30 with TRBJ2-1; D gene uncertain. The V end was cut by 7 bases, the J end by 0 bases, with 16 bases between. CDR3 length: 15 amino acids. Per the germline V gene, CDR1 is GTSNPN and CDR2 is SVGIG (reference sequence). CDR3 DNA: TGTGCCTTAAATATAGGCGGAAACTCCTACAATGAGCAGTTCTTC. Translated, it gives CALNIGGNSYNEQFF.

The chain uses TRBV25-1 and TRBJ2-2, with 7 bases lining up with TRBD1. The germline V gene has CDR1 MGHDK and CDR2 SYGVNS. Germline trimming cut 1 base from V and 7 bases from J; bases unmatched to any gene: 6. CDR3 size: 15 residues. In nucleotides, the CDR3 is TGTGCCAGCAGTGAATGGAGGCAGGGGGACGGGGAGCTGTTTTTT. It translates to CASSEWRQGDGELFF.

This clone was seen only a few times. The V gene is TRBV30, the J gene TRBJ2-1; 9 bases align to TRBD2. Looked up from germline, CDR1 is GTSNPN and CDR2 is SVGIG (reference sequence). The CDR3 extends over 14 amino acids. With 1 base clipped from V and 5 bases from J, the junction kept 3 bases outside the gene matches. This CDR3 reads CAWSGSSGNNEQFF. DNA of the CDR3: TGTGCCTGGAGTGGTTCTAGCGGGAACAATGAGCAGTTCTTC.

V usage is TRBV5-1 and J usage is TRBJ1-1, with 7 nucleotides matching TRBD1. The junction had 9 bases not matched to a gene; V was cut back by 1 base and J by 6 bases. The CDR3 totals 15 residues. Germline CDR1 reads SGHRS; CDR2 reads YFSETQ. The CDR3 loop is CASSLKAQGESEAFF. The CDR3 nucleotides read TGCGCCAGCAGCTTGAAGGCGCAGGGGGAATCTGAAGCTTTCTTT.

The table lists this clone with a count of one. The rearrangement links TRBV4-1 to TRBJ2-3; D remains unclear. Germline assignment: CDR1 MGHRA and CDR2 YSYEKL. Between the trimmed V and J ends, which lost 2 bases and 4 bases, there was a span of 7 bases. CDR3 length: 13 residues. This CDR3 is CASSQSFPDTQYF. The CDR3 DNA follows: TGCGCCAGCAGCCAAAGCTTCCCAGATACGCAGTATTTT.

The chain combines TRBV11-2 with TRBJ2-7, with D perhaps matching TRBD1 (6 bases). The CDR3 is made up of 13 amino acids. The V gene's germline CDR1 is SGHAT and CDR2 FQNNGV. The ends were cut back, 5 bases at V and 7 bases at J, with 15 bases in the middle. The CDR3 DNA follows: TGTGCCAGCAGCGCTTGGACAGATTTTGAGCAGTACTTC. Translating it yields CASSAWTDFEQYF. The full variable domain, with the rest looked up from reference TRBV11-2 and TRBJ2-7, is EAGVAQSPRYKIIEKRQSVAFWCNPISGHATLYWYQQILGQGPKLLIQFQNNGVVDDSQLPKDRFSAERLKGVDSTLKIQPAKLEDSAVYLCASSAWTDFEQYFGPGTRLTVT.

V gene TRBV13 combines with J gene TRBJ2-6; D remains ambiguous. The CDR3 spans 15 residues. Germline CDR1 reads PRHDT; CDR2 reads FYEKMQ (reference sequence). Deletions cut 1 base from V and 0 bases from J, with 4 bases between. CDR3 sequence: CASSLVDSGANVLTF. CDR3 nucleotide sequence: TGTGCCAGCAGCTTAGTGGACTCTGGGGCCAACGTCCTGACTTTC.

The chain combines TRBV10-3 with TRBJ2-5, with 9 bases fitting TRBD1. The V gene's germline CDR1 is ENHRY and CDR2 SYGVKD. This CDR3 contains 13 residues. Germline trimming cut 5 bases from V and 4 bases from J; bases unmatched to any gene: 2. The CDR3 sequence is CAISQDRGETQYF. The CDR3 DNA reads TGTGCCATCAGTCAGGACAGGGGAGAGACCCAGTACTTC.

The V call is TRBV6-5, the J call TRBJ2-7; weak D call: TRBD2 (7 bases). V was shortened by 6 bases and J by 6 bases, with 18 bases between the two germline ends. This CDR3 comprises 14 residues. Germline lookup yields CDR1 MNHEY and CDR2 SVGAGI. The CDR3 DNA is TGTGCCAGCAGCCGAAAAGGGGGGGGCAGCGAGCAGTACTTC. It is translated as CASSRKGGGSEQYF.